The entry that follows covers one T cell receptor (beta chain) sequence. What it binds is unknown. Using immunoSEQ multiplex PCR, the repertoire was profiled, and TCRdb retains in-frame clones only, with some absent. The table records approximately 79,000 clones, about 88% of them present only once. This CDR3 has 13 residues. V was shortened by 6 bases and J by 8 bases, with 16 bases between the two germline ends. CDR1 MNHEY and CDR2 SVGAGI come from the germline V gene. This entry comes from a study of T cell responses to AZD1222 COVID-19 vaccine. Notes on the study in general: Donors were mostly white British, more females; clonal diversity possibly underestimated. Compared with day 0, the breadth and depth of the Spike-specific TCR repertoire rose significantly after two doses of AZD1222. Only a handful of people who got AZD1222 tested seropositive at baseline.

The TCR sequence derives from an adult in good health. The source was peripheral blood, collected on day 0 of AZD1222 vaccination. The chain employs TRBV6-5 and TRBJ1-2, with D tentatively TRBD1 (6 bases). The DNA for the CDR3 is TGTGCCAGCAGCGTCCTAGAGGGACACGGCTACACCTTC. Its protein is CASSVLEGHGYTF.